This T cell receptor beta chain derives from a study of glioma-infiltrating T cells after dendritic cell vaccination. Across the whole study: Dendritic cell vaccine was injected intradermally three times, biweekly.

Primers: 60 V beta forward and 13 J beta reverse. Method: immunoSEQ multiplex PCR; TCRdb's copy keeps in-frame clones and lacks some. This table has some 58,000 clones, approximately 87% appearing once. This clone was seen a handful of times. Time point here: after dendritic cell vaccination, including at tumor progression/relapse. No glioblastoma patient carried an isocitrate dehydrogenase mutation. Trimming removed 5 bases at V and 2 bases at J, with 13 bases between. Germline CDR1 MNHEY, CDR2 SMNVEV (reference sequence). The CDR3 has 14 residues. The TCR was taken from a human donor with glioblastoma. The chain uses TRBV27 and TRBJ2-7, with D maybe TRBD1 (6 bases). The input for sequencing was blood, taken after dendritic cell vaccination. The CDR3 DNA is TGTGCCAGCAGTAGCCGGGACATACCCTACGAGCAGTACTTC. Protein: CASSSRDIPYEQYF.